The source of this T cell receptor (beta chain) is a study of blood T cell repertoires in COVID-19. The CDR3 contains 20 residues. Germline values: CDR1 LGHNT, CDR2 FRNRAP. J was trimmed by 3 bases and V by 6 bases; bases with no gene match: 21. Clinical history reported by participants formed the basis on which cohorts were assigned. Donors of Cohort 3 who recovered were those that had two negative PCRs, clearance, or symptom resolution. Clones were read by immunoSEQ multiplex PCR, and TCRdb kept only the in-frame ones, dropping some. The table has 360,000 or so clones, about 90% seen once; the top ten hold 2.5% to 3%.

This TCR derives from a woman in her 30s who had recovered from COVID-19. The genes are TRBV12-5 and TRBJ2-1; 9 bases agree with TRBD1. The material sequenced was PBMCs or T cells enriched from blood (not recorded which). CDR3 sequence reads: CASGPSGQGLLYSLYNEQFF. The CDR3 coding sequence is TGTGCTAGTGGGCCCTCGGGACAGGGACTGCTTTATTCTCTCTACAATGAGCAGTTCTTC.